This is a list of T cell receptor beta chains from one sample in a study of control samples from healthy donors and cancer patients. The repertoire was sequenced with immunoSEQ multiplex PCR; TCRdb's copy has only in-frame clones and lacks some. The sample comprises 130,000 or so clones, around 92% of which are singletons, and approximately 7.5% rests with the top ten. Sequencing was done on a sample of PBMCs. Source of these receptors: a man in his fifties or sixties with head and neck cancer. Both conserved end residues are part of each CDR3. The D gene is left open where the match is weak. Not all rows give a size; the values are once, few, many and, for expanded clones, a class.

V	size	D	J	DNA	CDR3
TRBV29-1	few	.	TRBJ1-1	TGCAGCGTTCCTAGCGGGCAGGGGAACACTGAAGCTTTCTTT	CSVPSGQGNTEAFF
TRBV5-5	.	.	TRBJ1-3	TGTGCCAGCAGCCCGCAGAGCGGTGGAAACACCATATATTTT	CASSPQSGGNTIYF
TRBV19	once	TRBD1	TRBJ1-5	TGTGCCAGTACTTGGACAGGAGATAGCAATCAGCCCCAGCATTTT	CASTWTGDSNQPQHF
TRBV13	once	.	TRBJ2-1	TGTGCCAGCAGCTTTGGTCTTAGCTCCTACAATGAGCAGTTCTTC	CASSFGLSSYNEQFF
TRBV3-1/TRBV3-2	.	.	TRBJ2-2	TGTGCCAGCAGCCGAAGGGTACAGAACACCGGGGAGCTGTTTTTT	CASSRRVQNTGELFF
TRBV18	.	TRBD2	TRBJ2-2	TGTGCCAGCTCACCACGTGGCCTAGCGGGGAACACCGGGGAGCTGTTTTTT	CASSPRGLAGNTGELFF
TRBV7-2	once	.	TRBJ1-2	TGTGCCAGCAGCACTCGACAGACGCGTGGCTACACCTTC	CASSTRQTRGYTF
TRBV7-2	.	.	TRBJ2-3	TGTGCCAGCAGCTTAGTAGGGGGATGGACAGATACGCAGTATTTT	CASSLVGGWTDTQYF
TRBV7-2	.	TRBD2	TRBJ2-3	TGTGCCAGCAGCTTTGGTAGGGCCGGGGGGTTGACAGATACGCAGTATTTT	CASSFGRAGGLTDTQYF
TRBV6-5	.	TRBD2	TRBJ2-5	TGTGCCAGCAGCAAGCGGGGGGTACGAGAGACCCAGTACTTC	CASSKRGVRETQYF
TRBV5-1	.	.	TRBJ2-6	TGCGCCAGCAGCTTCGAGGGGGCCAACGTCCTGACTTTC	CASSFEGANVLTF
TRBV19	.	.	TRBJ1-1	TGTGCTTCCGGGAGGCTGGAGAACACTGAAGCTTTCTTT	CASGRLENTEAFF
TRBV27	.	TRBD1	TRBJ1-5	TGTGCCAGCAGTCCTCTGGACAGGGGAAATCAGCCCCAGCATTTT	CASSPLDRGNQPQHF
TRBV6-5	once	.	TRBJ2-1	TGTGCCAGCAGCCTAACTAGAAGCTCCTACAATGAGCAGTTCTTC	CASSLTRSSYNEQFF
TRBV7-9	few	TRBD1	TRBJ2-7	TGTGCCAGCAGCCCGGGACAGGGAGGCTACGAGCAGTACTTC	CASSPGQGGYEQYF
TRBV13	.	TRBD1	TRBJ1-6	TGTGCCAGCAGCTCCGGACAGGGCCCTTCACCCCTCCACTTT	CASSSGQGPSPLHF
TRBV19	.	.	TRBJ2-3	TGTGCCAGTAGTCTCTTATTCAGCACAGATACGCAGTATTTT	CASSLLFSTDTQYF
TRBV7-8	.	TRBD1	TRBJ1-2	TGTGCCAGCAGCTTACCGTCTCAGGGGGCTGGCTACACCTTC	CASSLPSQGAGYTF
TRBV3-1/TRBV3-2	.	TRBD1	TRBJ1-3	TGTGCCAGCAGCCCCCGTCAGGGGGGTTCTGGAAACACCATATATTTT	CASSPRQGGSGNTIYF
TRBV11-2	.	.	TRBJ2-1	TGTGCCAGCAGCTTAGTTTCCGGAAATGAGCAGTTCTTC	CASSLVSGNEQFF
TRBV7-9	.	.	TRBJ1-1	TGTGCCAGCAGCTTAAGTAGCGGGGACTACGTGGCTTTCTTT	CASSLSSGDYVAFF
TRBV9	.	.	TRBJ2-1	TGTGCCAGCAGCGGTGACAGGACGGGGAATGAGCAGTTCTTC	CASSGDRTGNEQFF
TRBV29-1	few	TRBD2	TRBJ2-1	TGCAGCACTTCTAGCGGAGCCTACAATGAGCAGTTCTTC	CSTSSGAYNEQFF
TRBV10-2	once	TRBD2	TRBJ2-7	TGCGCCAGCAGCGGACCCTCTAGCGGGAGAATCTACGAGCAGTACTTC	CASSGPSSGRIYEQYF
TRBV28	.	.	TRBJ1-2	TGTGCCAGCAGTCGAGGGGAAGGGGCCAACTATGGCTACACCTTC	CASSRGEGANYGYTF
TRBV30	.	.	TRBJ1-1	TGTGCCTGGATCTTATGGGGAGCTGAAGCTTTCTTT	CAWILWGAEAFF
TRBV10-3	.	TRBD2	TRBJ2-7	TGTGCCATCAGCAAAGTCCTAGCGGGAGCCTACGAGCAGTACTTC	CAISKVLAGAYEQYF
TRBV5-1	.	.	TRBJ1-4	TGCGCCAGCAGCTTGGAACCCAGACAGTGGTCAACTAATGAAAAACTGTTTTTT	CASSLEPRQWSTNEKLFF
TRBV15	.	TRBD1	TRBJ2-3	TGTGCCACCTTCTCGACAGGGCGGACAGATACGCAGTATTTT	CATFSTGRTDTQYF
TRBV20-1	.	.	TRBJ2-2	TGCAGTGCTAGTGGGGGTCTGGTCGGGGAGCTGTTTTTT	CSASGGLVGELFF
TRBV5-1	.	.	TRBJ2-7	TGCGCCAGCAGCTTCGGGAGTTTCGGTTCAGGGAGCTCCTACGAGCAGTACTTC	CASSFGSFGSGSSYEQYF
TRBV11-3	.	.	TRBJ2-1	TGTGCCAGCAGTCTAACTAACTACAATGAGCAGTTCTTC	CASSLTNYNEQFF
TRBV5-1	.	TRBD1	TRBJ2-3	TGCGCCAGCAGCTTGGGCGGACAGGGGGGAGCAGATACGCAGTATTTT	CASSLGGQGGADTQYF
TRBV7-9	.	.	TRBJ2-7	TGTGCCAGCACCGAGAGGACCATTGGGGCCTACGAGCAGTACTTC	CASTERTIGAYEQYF
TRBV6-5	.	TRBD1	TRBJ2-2	TGTGCCAGCAGGTCCGGGACAGACACCGGGGAGCTGTTTTTT	CASRSGTDTGELFF
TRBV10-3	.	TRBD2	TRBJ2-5	TGTGCCGTCAGAGGGGAGGGCGGCCAAGAGACCCAGTACTTC	CAVRGEGGQETQYF
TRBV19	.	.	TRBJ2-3	TGTGCCAGTAGCCAACCGGGAGACACAGATACGCAGTATTTT	CASSQPGDTDTQYF
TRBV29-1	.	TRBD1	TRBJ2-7	TGCAGCGTTGAAGTTCTGGGACAGGGCATAGGTTTGGTGAAGGAGCAGTACTTC	CSVEVLGQGIGLVKEQYF
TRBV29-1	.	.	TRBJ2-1	TGCAGCGTTGACGTACTAGATTACAATGAGCAGTTCTTC	CSVDVLDYNEQFF